The rows below give T cell receptor beta chains drawn from one sample of a study of T cell repertoires in cytomegalovirus infection. TCRdb fed the reads into MiXCR, producing one record per CDR3 protein. Of a few hundred thousand distinct CDR3 sequences listed, roughly 16% are singletons. What was sequenced was PBMCs. The receptors derive from a human donor in good health (CMV status not recorded). Some clones in this sample may be carry-over from other donors' samples. The CDR3 runs from the conserved cysteine through the conserved F or W. D genes are given only for firm matches. The size field is filled for only some rows; it gives once, few, many or a size class.

v_gene: TRBV9
abundance: NA
j_gene: TRBJ2-2
d_gene: TRBD2
CDR3nt: TGTGCCAGCAGCATCGGGACTAGCGGGGGGTCTCAGACCGGGGAGCTGTTTTTT
CDR3aa: CASSIGTSGGSQTGELFF

v_gene: TRBV15
abundance: few
j_gene: TRBJ2-7
d_gene: NA
CDR3nt: TGTGCCACCGGGCTAGGAGGGGCTTGGGAGCAGTACTTC
CDR3aa: CATGLGGAWEQYF

v_gene: TRBV4-1
abundance: NA
j_gene: TRBJ2-2
d_gene: NA
CDR3nt: TGCGCCAGCAGCCAAGGACTCAGGGGCACCGGGGAGCTGTTTTTT
CDR3aa: CASSQGLRGTGELFF

v_gene: TRBV12-3/TRBV12-4
abundance: NA
j_gene: TRBJ1-2
d_gene: NA
CDR3nt: TGTGCCAGCAGTTTAAGTGGGTTCGATGGCTACACCTTC
CDR3aa: CASSLSGFDGYTF

v_gene: TRBV4-3
abundance: medium-sized
j_gene: TRBJ2-7
d_gene: NA
CDR3nt: TGCGCCAGCAGCCCAACTACAGGGTTTGACGAGCAGTACTTC
CDR3aa: CASSPTTGFDEQYF

v_gene: TRBV28
abundance: NA
j_gene: TRBJ2-5
d_gene: TRBD2
CDR3nt: TGTGCCAGCGCCCCTCTAGCGGGGGGCAAGACCCAGTACTTC
CDR3aa: CASAPLAGGKTQYF

v_gene: TRBV20-1
abundance: few
j_gene: TRBJ1-2
d_gene: NA
CDR3nt: TGCAGTGCCAACGAATTACTAGGCTATGGCTACACCTTC
CDR3aa: CSANELLGYGYTF

v_gene: TRBV4-3
abundance: many
j_gene: TRBJ1-4
d_gene: NA
CDR3nt: TGCGCCAGCAGCCAAGAATGGCCTTCAAACAGGGCTAATGAAAAACTGTTTTTT
CDR3aa: CASSQEWPSNRANEKLFF

v_gene: TRBV20-1
abundance: few
j_gene: TRBJ1-1
d_gene: NA
CDR3nt: TGCAGTGCTAGAGAACAGGGATGGACTGAAGCTTTCTTT
CDR3aa: CSAREQGWTEAFF

v_gene: TRBV7-9
abundance: many
j_gene: TRBJ2-1
d_gene: NA
CDR3nt: TGTGCCAGCAGCTTAGTGGTACGGCTCTACAATGAGCAGTTCTTC
CDR3aa: CASSLVVRLYNEQFF

v_gene: TRBV6-1
abundance: few
j_gene: TRBJ1-5
d_gene: NA
CDR3nt: TGTGCCAGCAGTGAAGAGGGCAATCAGCCCCAGCATTTT
CDR3aa: CASSEEGNQPQHF

v_gene: TRBV13
abundance: NA
j_gene: TRBJ2-6
d_gene: NA
CDR3nt: TGTGCCAGCAGCGCCATCTCTGGGGCCAACGTCCTGACTTTC
CDR3aa: CASSAISGANVLTF

v_gene: TRBV7-2
abundance: NA
j_gene: TRBJ1-1
d_gene: NA
CDR3nt: TGTGCCAGCAGCTGGATCGGGGTCGGGAACACTGAAGCTTTCTTT
CDR3aa: CASSWIGVGNTEAFF

v_gene: TRBV6-4
abundance: many
j_gene: TRBJ1-2
d_gene: NA
CDR3nt: TGTGCCAGCAGTGACTCACCAGATGGAGATGGCTACACCTTC
CDR3aa: CASSDSPDGDGYTF

v_gene: TRBV19
abundance: NA
j_gene: TRBJ1-5
d_gene: TRBD1
CDR3nt: TGTGCCAGTAGTATAACTGACAGGGGTTTCAATCAGCCCCAGCATTTT
CDR3aa: CASSITDRGFNQPQHF

v_gene: TRBV28
abundance: NA
j_gene: TRBJ1-2
d_gene: NA
CDR3nt: TGTGCCAGCACCACCGGACGGTTTGGCTACACCTTC
CDR3aa: CASTTGRFGYTF

v_gene: TRBV7-8
abundance: NA
j_gene: TRBJ2-2
d_gene: TRBD1
CDR3nt: TGTGCCAGCAGCTTACGGGACAGGGGTAACGGGGAGCTGTTTTTT
CDR3aa: CASSLRDRGNGELFF

v_gene: TRBV6-1
abundance: many
j_gene: TRBJ2-5
d_gene: NA
CDR3nt: TGTGCCAGCAGCCGCCGGCTAGTTCAAGAGACCCAGTACTTC
CDR3aa: CASSRRLVQETQYF

v_gene: TRBV4-1
abundance: NA
j_gene: TRBJ1-4
d_gene: NA
CDR3nt: TGCGCCAGCAGCCAAGATGTAAGGGGCTTAACTAATGAAAAACTGTTTTTT
CDR3aa: CASSQDVRGLTNEKLFF

v_gene: TRBV7-6
abundance: many
j_gene: TRBJ2-1
d_gene: NA
CDR3nt: TGTGCCAGCAGCTTAGCTCCGGGTGTGGAGCAGTTCTTC
CDR3aa: CASSLAPGVEQFF

v_gene: TRBV5-3
abundance: NA
j_gene: TRBJ1-3
d_gene: NA
CDR3nt: TGTGCCAGCAGCTTGGCGGCCATTGGAAACACCATATATTTT
CDR3aa: CASSLAAIGNTIYF

v_gene: TRBV19
abundance: few
j_gene: TRBJ1-2
d_gene: NA
CDR3nt: TGTGCCAGTAGGGACAGATATAACTATGGCTACACCTTC
CDR3aa: CASRDRYNYGYTF

v_gene: TRBV6-5
abundance: many
j_gene: TRBJ2-6
d_gene: TRBD1
CDR3nt: TGTGCCAGCAGATCACCTCGGACAGGGACCCACGCCAACGTCCTGACTTTC
CDR3aa: CASRSPRTGTHANVLTF